The clone carrying this TCR beta chain is medium-sized in the sample. Peptide pools at approximately 0.9 ug/mL each stimulated CFSE-labeled PBMCs over a roughly 6-day culture. The sort collected unfixed, live, CD56-CD19-CD16-CD3+CD4+ CFSE-low proliferating CD4 T cells. TCRdb independently ran MiXCR on the 5' RACE reads; one entry per CDR3 protein. Here the sample spans roughly 300 distinct CDR3 sequences, more than 3.5% being singletons. The sample comes from a study of Japanese encephalitis immunity and Zika vaccine responses. Study details: ZIKV 15-mer peptides overlapped by 11 residues and had predicted affinity under 50 nM. Study-wide findings and caveats: No similarity appeared between individuals, suggesting no public TCRs.

The CDR3 runs 15 residues. In germline, CDR1 is LGHNA, CDR2 YSLEER. Trimming left V 5 bases short and J 5 bases short, with 15 bases between. Sequencing was performed on antigen-activated CD4+ T cells from blood, cultured, taken during a Zika inactivated vaccine study. This clonotype originated in an adult woman who received an inactivated Zika virus vaccine. V gene TRBV4-3 combines with J gene TRBJ1-4; D might be TRBD1 (5 bases). CDR3 coding DNA: TGCGCCAGCAGCTTTACAGGAAGCAACAATGAAAAACTGTTTTTT. Its protein is CASSFTGSNNEKLFF.